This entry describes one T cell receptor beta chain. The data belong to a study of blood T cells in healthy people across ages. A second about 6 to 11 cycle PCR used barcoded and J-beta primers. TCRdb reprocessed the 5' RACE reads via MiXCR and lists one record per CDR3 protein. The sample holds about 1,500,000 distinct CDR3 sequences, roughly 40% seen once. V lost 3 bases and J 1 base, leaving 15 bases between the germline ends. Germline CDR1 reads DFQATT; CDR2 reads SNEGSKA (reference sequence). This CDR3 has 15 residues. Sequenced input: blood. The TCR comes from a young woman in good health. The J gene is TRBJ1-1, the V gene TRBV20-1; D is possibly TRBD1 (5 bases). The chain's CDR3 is CSARSDNYENTEAFF. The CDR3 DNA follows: TGCAGTGCTAGGTCGGACAACTACGAGAACACTGAAGCTTTCTTT.